The rows below give T cell receptor beta chains drawn from one sample of a study of T cell repertoires in cytomegalovirus infection. TCRdb recomputed calls from the reads with MiXCR, one row per CDR3 protein. The table shows about 190,000 distinct CDR3 sequences, with 9.5% occurring only once. The source material was PBMCs. Every receptor here comes from a human donor in good health (CMV status not recorded). Some clones in this sample may be carry-over from other donors' samples. The CDR3 runs from the conserved cysteine through the conserved F or W. Each record gives: J gene, clone size, CDR3 length, V gene, D gene, CDR3 protein, CDR3 DNA. D genes are given only for firm matches. A clone size is listed for some rows: how often the clone was seen (once, few, many), or a class if it is expanded.

j_call: TRBJ1-2; clone_size: many; cdr3_length: 16; v_call: TRBV12-3/TRBV12-4; d_call: NA; cdr3_aa: CASSSSRQMLASGYTF; cdr3_nt: TGTGCCAGCAGCTCCTCCAGACAGATGCTCGCCAGTGGCTACACCTTC
j_call: TRBJ1-5; clone_size: many; cdr3_length: 16; v_call: TRBV7-2; d_call: TRBD1; cdr3_aa: CASSLNRGLSNQPQHF; cdr3_nt: TGTGCCAGCAGCTTAAACAGGGGTTTGAGCAATCAGCCCCAGCATTTT
j_call: TRBJ2-2; clone_size: NA; cdr3_length: 16; v_call: TRBV12-3/TRBV12-4; d_call: NA; cdr3_aa: CASSFGKTANTGELFF; cdr3_nt: TGTGCCAGCAGTTTTGGAAAGACAGCGAACACCGGGGAGCTGTTTTTT
j_call: TRBJ2-1; clone_size: many; cdr3_length: 16; v_call: TRBV3-1; d_call: NA; cdr3_aa: CASSLSRGYGDNEQFF; cdr3_nt: TGTGCCAGCAGCCTGTCCCGGGGCTACGGGGACAATGAGCAGTTCTTC
j_call: TRBJ2-2; clone_size: few; cdr3_length: 12; v_call: TRBV29-1; d_call: TRBD1; cdr3_aa: CSVVGGNGELFF; cdr3_nt: TGCAGCGTTGTAGGGGGCAACGGGGAGCTGTTTTTT
j_call: TRBJ2-7; clone_size: few; cdr3_length: 14; v_call: TRBV5-6; d_call: NA; cdr3_aa: CASSLGTANYEQYF; cdr3_nt: TGTGCCAGCAGCTTGGGGACAGCCAACTACGAGCAGTACTTC
j_call: TRBJ2-1; clone_size: many; cdr3_length: 13; v_call: TRBV19; d_call: NA; cdr3_aa: CASSSPSYNEQFF; cdr3_nt: TGTGCCAGTAGTTCACCTTCCTACAATGAGCAGTTCTTC
j_call: TRBJ1-1; clone_size: few; cdr3_length: 11; v_call: TRBV20-1; d_call: NA; cdr3_aa: CSAKQGVEAFF; cdr3_nt: TGCAGTGCAAAACAGGGTGTTGAAGCTTTCTTT
j_call: TRBJ2-2; clone_size: few; cdr3_length: 13; v_call: TRBV2; d_call: NA; cdr3_aa: CASITGNTGELFF; cdr3_nt: TGTGCCAGCATTACAGGAAACACCGGGGAGCTGTTTTTT
j_call: TRBJ1-5; clone_size: many; cdr3_length: 15; v_call: TRBV2; d_call: NA; cdr3_aa: CASSDNRASNQPQHF; cdr3_nt: TGTGCCAGCAGTGACAACAGGGCGAGCAATCAGCCCCAGCATTTT
j_call: TRBJ2-1; clone_size: NA; cdr3_length: 14; v_call: TRBV12-3/TRBV12-4; d_call: NA; cdr3_aa: CASSLLQKANEQFF; cdr3_nt: TGTGCCAGCAGTTTACTACAGAAGGCGAATGAGCAGTTCTTC
j_call: TRBJ1-1; clone_size: many; cdr3_length: 14; v_call: TRBV12-3/TRBV12-4; d_call: NA; cdr3_aa: CASSPDRVYTEAFF; cdr3_nt: TGTGCCAGCAGCCCGGACCGAGTTTACACTGAAGCTTTCTTT
j_call: TRBJ2-1; clone_size: NA; cdr3_length: 13; v_call: TRBV29-1; d_call: NA; cdr3_aa: CSCPGITYNEQFF; cdr3_nt: TGCAGCTGCCCGGGGATCACCTACAATGAGCAGTTCTTC
j_call: TRBJ2-7; clone_size: NA; cdr3_length: 15; v_call: TRBV20-1; d_call: TRBD1; cdr3_aa: CSARDLSGTGDEQYF; cdr3_nt: TGCAGTGCTAGAGATCTATCCGGGACAGGGGACGAGCAGTACTTC
j_call: TRBJ1-5; clone_size: NA; cdr3_length: 12; v_call: TRBV2; d_call: TRBD1; cdr3_aa: CASKGAREPQHF; cdr3_nt: TGTGCCAGTAAGGGGGCGCGGGAGCCCCAGCATTTT
j_call: TRBJ2-5; clone_size: few; cdr3_length: 13; v_call: TRBV19; d_call: NA; cdr3_aa: CASSIVRGETQYF; cdr3_nt: TGTGCCAGTAGTATTGTCCGGGGTGAGACCCAGTACTTC